This is a list of T cell receptor beta chains from one sample in a study of blood T cells in healthy people across ages. TCRdb processed the 5' RACE reads anew with MiXCR; each CDR3 protein has one entry. The data show about 1.7 million distinct CDR3 sequences, under 30% seen once. Sequencing was performed on blood. The receptors originated from a woman in her twenties or thirties in good health. CDR3s include the opening cysteine and the closing phenylalanine or tryptophan. Each record gives: CDR3 length, clone size, D gene, J gene, V gene, CDR3 DNA, CDR3 protein. D genes are given only for firm matches. Not every row has a clone size; where given, it reads once, few, many or a size class.

13 many TRBD1 TRBJ1-2 TRBV29-1 TGCAGCGTGAGGCGGGACAGCGTCTATGGCTACACCTTC CSVRRDSVYGYTF
17 few TRBD2 TRBJ2-1 TRBV25-1 TGTGCCAGCAGTGATAGTCTGGGGGGGAGCTCCTACAATGAGCAGTTCTTC CASSDSLGGSSYNEQFF
16 . TRBD2 TRBJ2-3 TRBV5-5 TGTGCCAGCAGCTTGCCTAGCGGGAGTGGTGCAGATACGCAGTATTTT CASSLPSGSGADTQYF
18 . . TRBJ2-6 TRBV28 TGTGCCAGCAGCCGCCCAGGGGTTGTTGAGTCTGGGGCCAACGTCCTGACTTTC CASSRPGVVESGANVLTF
16 . TRBD2 TRBJ2-7 TRBV13 TGTGCCAGCAGCTTCCTACTAGCGGGGAGCTCCTACGAGCAGTACTTC CASSFLLAGSSYEQYF
16 . TRBD2 TRBJ2-1 TRBV7-2 TGTGCCAGCAGCTTAGATAGCGGGACCCAATACAATGAGCAGTTCTTC CASSLDSGTQYNEQFF
16 few . TRBJ2-3 TRBV12-5 TGTGCTAGTGGTTTAGGGGAAAGGGGAAACACGGATACGCAGTATTTT CASGLGERGNTDTQYF
14 . . TRBJ2-1 TRBV2 TGTGCCAGCAGTGATCGGATTCGCGTGAATGAGCAGTTCTTC CASSDRIRVNEQFF
13 . . TRBJ2-1 TRBV7-3 TGTGCCAGCAGCTGGTCCCCGAGAAATGAGCAGTTCTTC CASSWSPRNEQFF
14 few . TRBJ2-2 TRBV19 TGTGCCAGTAGTGTCCAGGGAGGCACCGGGGAGCTGTTTTTT CASSVQGGTGELFF
19 . . TRBJ2-3 TRBV14 TGTGCCAGCAGCCGACACCGCACCCTAGTTGGGGTTAGCACAGATACGCAGTATTTT CASSRHRTLVGVSTDTQYF
15 few . TRBJ1-4 TRBV12-3/TRBV12-4 TGTGCCAGCAGCACGGAGGGTGCAACTAATGAAAAACTGTTTTTT CASSTEGATNEKLFF
16 few . TRBJ1-6 TRBV5-1 TGCGCCAGCCAAAGTCAGGGAGGATCCTATAATTCACCCCTCCACTTT CASQSQGGSYNSPLHF
13 few TRBD1 TRBJ2-7 TRBV6-5 TGTGCCAGCACCCGCACTAAGGGGGCCGAGCAGTACTTC CASTRTKGAEQYF
11 many . TRBJ2-1 TRBV29-1 TGCAGCGTAGCGGCCAACCAGGAGCAGTTCTTC CSVAANQEQFF
13 few . TRBJ2-3 TRBV11-2 TGTGCCAGCACCCAGGGATTCACAGATACGCAGTATTTT CASTQGFTDTQYF
14 many . TRBJ1-2 TRBV12-3/TRBV12-4 TGTGCCAGCAGTTTAAATGCGGGAGGCGCGGGCTACACCTTC CASSLNAGGAGYTF
14 many TRBD1 TRBJ1-1 TRBV5-5 TGTGCCAGCAGCAGAGGACAGGAAAGTTCTGAAGCTTTCTTT CASSRGQESSEAFF
15 . . TRBJ2-3 TRBV9 TGTGCCAGCAGCGTAGCAAGACAGGGCACAGATACGCAGTATTTT CASSVARQGTDTQYF
13 once TRBD1 TRBJ2-1 TRBV28 TGTGCCAGCGAGTTTTCGGGGACAGATGAGCAGTTCTTC CASEFSGTDEQFF
14 . . TRBJ1-5 TRBV27 TGTGCCAGCAGTCTCGACACTAGCGTCCAGCCCCAGCATTTT CASSLDTSVQPQHF
18 . . TRBJ1-2 TRBV6-5 TGTGCCAGCAGTTACTCGACCCCCTGGACAGAGACGGACTATGGCTACACCTTC CASSYSTPWTETDYGYTF
13 . . TRBJ2-5 TRBV5-1 TGCGCCAGCAATCGGGACACGGGAGAGACCCAGTACTTC CASNRDTGETQYF
13 . . TRBJ2-3 TRBV20-1 TGCAGTGCTAGACAGGTTTTAACAGATACGCAGTATTTT CSARQVLTDTQYF
14 . . TRBJ1-1 TRBV5-1 TGCGCCAGCAATGGGGGACTGGTCGATAATGAAGCTTTCTTT CASNGGLVDNEAFF
13 few . TRBJ2-1 TRBV2 TGTGCCAGCAACGGCAGGGTGATGGGTGAGCAGTTCTTC CASNGRVMGEQFF
16 few . TRBJ2-5 TRBV7-9 TGTGCCAGCAGCTTAGGATCGGGGGAGTTCCAAGAGACCCAGTACTTC CASSLGSGEFQETQYF
15 . TRBD2 TRBJ2-1 TRBV7-7 TGTGCCAGCAGCTCCCAACTAGCGGGAGACAATGAGCAGTTCTTC CASSSQLAGDNEQFF
16 many . TRBJ2-6 TRBV7-9 TGTGCCAGCAGCTTAGGGTTTGTCTCTGGGGCCAACGTCCTGACTTTC CASSLGFVSGANVLTF
16 few . TRBJ1-5 TRBV19 TGTGCCAGTACCTATGGTAGTGGGGGATTAAATCAGCCCCAGCATTTT CASTYGSGGLNQPQHF
14 many TRBD2 TRBJ2-5 TRBV7-2 TGTGCCAGCAGCTTAATGCGGGGAGGGGAGACCCAGTACTTC CASSLMRGGETQYF
15 . TRBD1 TRBJ2-2 TRBV5-6 TGTGCCAGCAGCTTCGGGACAGGGGTTACCGGGGAGCTGTTTTTT CASSFGTGVTGELFF
15 few TRBD2 TRBJ2-7 TRBV6-5 TGTGCCAGCAGACGTCGGGACTATGGGCTCTACGAGCAGTACTTC CASRRRDYGLYEQYF
17 few TRBD1 TRBJ1-5 TRBV6-5 TGTGCCAGCAGTTCGACCTCAGGGGGAAGGGGCAATCAGCCCCAGCATTTT CASSSTSGGRGNQPQHF
15 many TRBD2 TRBJ2-7 TRBV5-1 TGCGCCAGCAGCCCAAGGACTAGCGGGGTCTACGAGCAGTACTTC CASSPRTSGVYEQYF
14 few TRBD1 TRBJ2-7 TRBV29-1 TGCAGCGTTGAAGATCTAGACAGGGGGTACGAGCAGTACTTC CSVEDLDRGYEQYF
15 few . TRBJ1-2 TRBV3-1 TGTGCCAGCAGCACCCTGGACAGTCGTGACTATGGCTACACCTTC CASSTLDSRDYGYTF
13 . . TRBJ1-1 TRBV2 TGTGCCAGCAGGGCCGCTCAAAGCCATGAAGCTTTCTTT CASRAAQSHEAFF
13 . . TRBJ2-5 TRBV6-5 TGTGCCAGCACCTGGGACGGTGGGGAGACCCAGTACTTC CASTWDGGETQYF
15 . . TRBJ1-1 TRBV7-2 TGTGCCAGCAGCTTAAGGCAGGCCTTGAACACTGAAGCTTTCTTT CASSLRQALNTEAFF
17 . . TRBJ2-1 TRBV2 TGTGCCAGCAGTGAAGTTTACCGGCGTAGCTCCTACAATGAGCAGTTCTTC CASSEVYRRSSYNEQFF
15 few TRBD1 TRBJ1-1 TRBV20-1 TGCAGTGCTCCAAAAGGAGGGACAGTGAACACTGAAGCTTTCTTT CSAPKGGTVNTEAFF
14 . . TRBJ1-1 TRBV30 TGTGCCTGGAGTGCGGGCAGGGGACGGACTGAAGCTTTCTTT CAWSAGRGRTEAFF
13 many . TRBJ2-7 TRBV4-1 TGCGCCAGCAGCCAAACAGGGACCTACGAGCAGTACTTC CASSQTGTYEQYF
18 few TRBD2 TRBJ2-1 TRBV3-1 TGTGCCAGCAGCCGCTTACCATATAGCGGGGGACCGTACAATGAGCAGTTCTTC CASSRLPYSGGPYNEQFF
12 . . TRBJ2-5 TRBV30 TGTGCTTCGCTGACGGAGGGGGAGACCCAGTACTTC CASLTEGETQYF